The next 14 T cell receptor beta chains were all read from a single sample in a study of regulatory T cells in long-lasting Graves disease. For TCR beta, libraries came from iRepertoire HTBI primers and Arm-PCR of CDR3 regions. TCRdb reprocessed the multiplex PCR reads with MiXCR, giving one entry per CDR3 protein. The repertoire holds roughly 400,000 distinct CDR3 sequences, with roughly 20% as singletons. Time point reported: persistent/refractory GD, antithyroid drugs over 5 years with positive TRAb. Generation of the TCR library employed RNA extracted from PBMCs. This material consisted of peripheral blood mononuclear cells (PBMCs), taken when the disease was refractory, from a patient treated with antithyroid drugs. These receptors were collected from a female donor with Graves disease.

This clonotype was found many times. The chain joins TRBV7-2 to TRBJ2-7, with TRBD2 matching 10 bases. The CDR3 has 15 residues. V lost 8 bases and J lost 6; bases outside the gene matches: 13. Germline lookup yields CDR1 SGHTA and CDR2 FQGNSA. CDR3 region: CASSRGASGRGEQYF. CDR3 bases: TGTGCCAGCTCAAGGGGGGCTAGCGGGAGAGGCGAGCAGTACTTC.

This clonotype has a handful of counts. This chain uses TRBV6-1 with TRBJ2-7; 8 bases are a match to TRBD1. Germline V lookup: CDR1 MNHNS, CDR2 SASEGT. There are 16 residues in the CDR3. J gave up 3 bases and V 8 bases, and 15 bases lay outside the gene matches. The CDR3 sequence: CASRGQGTAQGYEQYF. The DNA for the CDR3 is TGTGCCAGCCGCGGACAGGGTACGGCCCAGGGCTACGAGCAGTACTTC.

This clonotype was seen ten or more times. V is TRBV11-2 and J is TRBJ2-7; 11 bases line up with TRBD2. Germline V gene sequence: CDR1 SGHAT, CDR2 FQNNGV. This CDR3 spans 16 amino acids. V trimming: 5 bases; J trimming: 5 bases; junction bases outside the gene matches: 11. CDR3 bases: TGTGCCAGCAGCACCCCCACTAGCGGGAGTAAGAACGAGCAGTACTTC. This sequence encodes CASSTPTSGSKNEQYF.

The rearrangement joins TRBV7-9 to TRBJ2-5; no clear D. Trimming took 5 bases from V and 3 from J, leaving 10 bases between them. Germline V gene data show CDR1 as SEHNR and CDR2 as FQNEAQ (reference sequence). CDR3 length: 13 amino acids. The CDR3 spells CASSLARKETQYF. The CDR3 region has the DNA TGTGCCAGCAGCCTGGCTAGGAAAGAGACCCAGTACTTC.

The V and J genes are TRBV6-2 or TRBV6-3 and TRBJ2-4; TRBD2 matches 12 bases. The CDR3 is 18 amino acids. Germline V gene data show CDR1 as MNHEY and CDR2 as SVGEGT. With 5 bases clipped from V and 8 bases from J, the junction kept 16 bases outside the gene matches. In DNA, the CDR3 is TGTGCCAGCAGTGAACTAGGGGGGTTGACTAGCGGGAGACACATTCAGTACTTC. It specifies CASSELGGLTSGRHIQYF.

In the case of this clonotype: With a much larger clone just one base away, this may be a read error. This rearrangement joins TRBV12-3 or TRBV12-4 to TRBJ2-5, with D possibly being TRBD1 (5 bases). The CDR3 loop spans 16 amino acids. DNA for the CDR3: TGTGTCAGCAGTTTACTCCCGGCAGGGAACGGCGTGACCCAGTACTTC. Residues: CVSSLLPAGNGVTQYF.

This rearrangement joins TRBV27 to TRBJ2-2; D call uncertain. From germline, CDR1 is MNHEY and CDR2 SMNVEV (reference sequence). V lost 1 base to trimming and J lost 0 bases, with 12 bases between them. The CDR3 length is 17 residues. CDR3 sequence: CASSLFFGLPNTGELFF. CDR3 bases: TGTGCCAGCAGTTTATTTTTCGGATTACCGAACACCGGGGAGCTGTTTTTT.

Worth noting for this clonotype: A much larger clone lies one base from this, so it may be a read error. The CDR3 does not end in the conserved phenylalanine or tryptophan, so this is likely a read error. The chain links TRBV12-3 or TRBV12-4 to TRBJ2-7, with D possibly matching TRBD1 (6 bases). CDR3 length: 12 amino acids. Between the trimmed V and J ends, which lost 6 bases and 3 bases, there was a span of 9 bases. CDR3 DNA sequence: TGTGCCAGCAGACTGGACAGCTACGAGCAGTACCTC. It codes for CASRLDSYEQYL.

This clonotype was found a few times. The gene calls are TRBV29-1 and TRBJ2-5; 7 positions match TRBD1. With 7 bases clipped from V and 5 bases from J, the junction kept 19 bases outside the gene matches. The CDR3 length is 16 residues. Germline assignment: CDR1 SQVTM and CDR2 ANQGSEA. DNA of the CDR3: TGCAGCGACCGAAGCTTGGGGACAGTTGGTCGCGAGACCCAGTACTTC. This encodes CSDRSLGTVGRETQYF.

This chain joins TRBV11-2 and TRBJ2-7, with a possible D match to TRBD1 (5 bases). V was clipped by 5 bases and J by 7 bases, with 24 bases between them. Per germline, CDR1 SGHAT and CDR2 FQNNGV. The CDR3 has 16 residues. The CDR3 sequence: CASSPRVSGSPWEQYF. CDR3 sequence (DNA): TGTGCCAGCAGCCCCCGGGTGTCAGGGTCTCCCTGGGAGCAGTACTTC. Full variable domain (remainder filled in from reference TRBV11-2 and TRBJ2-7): EAGVAQSPRYKIIEKRQSVAFWCNPISGHATLYWYQQILGQGPKLLIQFQNNGVVDDSQLPKDRFSAERLKGVDSTLKIQPAKLEDSAVYLCASSPRVSGSPWEQYFGPGTRLTVT.

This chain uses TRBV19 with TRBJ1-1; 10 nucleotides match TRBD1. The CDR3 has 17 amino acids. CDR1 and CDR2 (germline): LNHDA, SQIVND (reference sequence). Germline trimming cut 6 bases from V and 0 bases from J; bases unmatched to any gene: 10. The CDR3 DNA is TGTGCCAGTAGACCCTGGACAGGGGGTTCTATGAACACTGAAGCTTTCTTT. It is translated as CASRPWTGGSMNTEAFF.

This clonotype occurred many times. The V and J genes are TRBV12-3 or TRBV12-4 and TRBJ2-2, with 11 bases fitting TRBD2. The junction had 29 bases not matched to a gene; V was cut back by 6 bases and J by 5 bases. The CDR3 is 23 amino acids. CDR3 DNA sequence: TGTGCCAGCAGATTTAGGGAGAATTTAGTACCGATAGCGGGAGGGCCACGAACCGGGGAGCTGTTTTTT. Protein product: CASRFRENLVPIAGGPRTGELFF.

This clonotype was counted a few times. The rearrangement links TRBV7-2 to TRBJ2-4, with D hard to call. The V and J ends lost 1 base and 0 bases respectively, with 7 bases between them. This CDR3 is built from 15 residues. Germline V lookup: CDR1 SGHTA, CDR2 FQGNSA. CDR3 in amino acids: CASSLGLIAKNIQYF. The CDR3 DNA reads TGTGCCAGCAGCTTAGGTCTGATAGCCAAAAACATTCAGTACTTC.

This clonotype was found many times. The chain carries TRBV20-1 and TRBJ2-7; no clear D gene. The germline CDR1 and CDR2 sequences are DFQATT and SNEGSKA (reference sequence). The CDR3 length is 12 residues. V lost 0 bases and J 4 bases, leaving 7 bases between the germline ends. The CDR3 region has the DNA TGCAGTGCTAGAGATGTAAGTTACGAGCAGTACTTC. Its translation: CSARDVSYEQYF.